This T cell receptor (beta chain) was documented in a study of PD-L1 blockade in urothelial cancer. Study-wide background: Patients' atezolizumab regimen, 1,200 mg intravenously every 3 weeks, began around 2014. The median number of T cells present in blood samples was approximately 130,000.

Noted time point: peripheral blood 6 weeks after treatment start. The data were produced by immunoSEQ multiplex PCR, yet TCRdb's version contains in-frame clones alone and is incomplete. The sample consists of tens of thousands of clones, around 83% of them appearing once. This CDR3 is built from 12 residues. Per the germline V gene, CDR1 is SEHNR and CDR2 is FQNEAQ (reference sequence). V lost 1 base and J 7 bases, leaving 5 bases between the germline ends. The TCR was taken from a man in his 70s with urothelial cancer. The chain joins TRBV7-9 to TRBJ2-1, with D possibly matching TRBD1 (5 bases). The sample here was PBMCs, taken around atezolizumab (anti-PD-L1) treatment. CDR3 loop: CASSLEGNEQFF. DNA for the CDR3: TGTGCCAGCAGCTTAGAGGGGAATGAGCAGTTCTTC. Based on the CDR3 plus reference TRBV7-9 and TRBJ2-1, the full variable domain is DTGVSQNPRHKITKRGQNVTFRCDPISEHNRLYWYRQTLGQGPEFLTYFQNEAQLEKSRLLSDRFSAERPKGSFSTLEIQRTEQGDSAMYLCASSLEGNEQFFGPGTRLTVL.